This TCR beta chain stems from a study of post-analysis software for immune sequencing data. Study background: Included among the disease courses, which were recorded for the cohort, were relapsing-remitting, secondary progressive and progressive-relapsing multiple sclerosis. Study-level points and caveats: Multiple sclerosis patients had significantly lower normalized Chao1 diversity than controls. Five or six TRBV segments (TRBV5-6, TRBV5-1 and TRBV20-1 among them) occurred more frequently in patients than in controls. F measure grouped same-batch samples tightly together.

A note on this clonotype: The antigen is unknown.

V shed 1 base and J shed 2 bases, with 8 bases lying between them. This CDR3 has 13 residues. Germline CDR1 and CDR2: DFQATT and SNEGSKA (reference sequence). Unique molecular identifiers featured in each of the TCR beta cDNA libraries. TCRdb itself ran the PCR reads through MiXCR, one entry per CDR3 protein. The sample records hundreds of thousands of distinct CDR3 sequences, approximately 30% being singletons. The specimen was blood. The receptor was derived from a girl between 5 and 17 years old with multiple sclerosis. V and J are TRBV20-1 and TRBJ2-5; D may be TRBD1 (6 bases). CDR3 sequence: CSARATGQETQYF. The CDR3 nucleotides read TGCAGTGCTAGAGCGACAGGACAAGAGACCCAGTACTTC.